This T cell receptor beta chain was captured in a study of cytomegalovirus exposure and HLA in healthy donors. The CDR3 totals 16 residues. The germline V gene encodes CDR1 KGHSH and CDR2 LQKENI. Losses at the gene ends were 0 bases for V and 5 bases for J; bases not matched to a gene: 5. Study-wide points: Later on, a genetic analysis was performed. It linked a missense variant in DCLRE1C with V- and J-gene trimming of TCR beta.

Vbeta (60) and Jbeta (13) primers were used in the PCR. Repertoires were generated with immunoSEQ multiplex PCR, while TCRdb's copy carries only in-frame clones and drops some. The sample contains over 100,000 clones, about four fifths of which appear only once. With regard to this clone: The antigen is unknown.

The source is a man aged 25-45 years in good health and CMV-seronegative. V is TRBV18 and J is TRBJ2-2, with 8 bases aligning to TRBD1. The specimen was PBMCs. CDR3 amino acids: CASSPPSRGRTGELFF. In nucleotides, the CDR3 is TGTGCCAGCTCACCACCGTCCAGGGGGCGGACCGGGGAGCTGTTTTTT. Full variable domain (rest looked up from reference TRBV18 and TRBJ2-2): NAGVMQNPRHLVRRRGQEARLRCSPMKGHSHVYWYRQLPEEGLKFMVYLQKENIIDESGMPKERFSAEFPKEGPSILRIQQVVRGDSAAYFCASSPPSRGRTGELFFGEGSRLTVL.